This paragraph covers one T cell receptor beta chain sequence. The Seattle patients, enrolled during active infection, were followed longitudinally. The CDR3 is 17 amino acids. Germline V gives CDR1 SQVTM, CDR2 ANQGSEA. Unmatched junction bases numbered 11, after V lost 6 bases and J lost 2 bases. Authors' methods: Cell counts per sample came from amplifying reference gene primers. The repertoire was sequenced with immunoSEQ multiplex PCR; TCRdb's copy has only in-frame clones and lacks some. Clone size and V and J calls were adopted from that table, with D and trimming inferred from the DNA. The sample carries 250,000 to 300,000 clones, about 87% recorded once. The sample originates from a study of blood T cell repertoires in COVID-19. Study information: COVID-19 samples collected from the United States, Italy and Spain covered acute and convalescent phases. T cells, B-cell-depleted T cells, or PBMCs provided the cDNA or gDNA that served as material.

The source is a woman aged 50 to 60 with COVID-19, enrolled during active disease. The specimen sequenced was peripheral blood. This sequence joins TRBV29-1 and TRBJ1-3; 12 nucleotides agree with TRBD1. The CDR3 DNA reads TGCAGCGTCTCGGGACAGGGGGCATCTTTGGCTGGAAACACCATATATTTT. Its protein is CSVSGQGASLAGNTIYF.